The sequence of this TCR beta chain was determined in a study of cytomegalovirus exposure and HLA in healthy donors. Study-wide points: The likely origin of a cluster of highly shared sequence variants was a sequencing artifact. A link between a missense DCLRE1C variant and TCR beta V- and J-gene trimming emerged from a later analysis. Common viral pathogens (according to a later analysis) appeared linked to several of the most significant clusters.

Note on this clone: Its matching antigen is unknown.

Primers for the PCR totalled 60 Vbeta and 13 Jbeta. TCRdb's copy holds only in-frame clones and misses some; the assay was immunoSEQ multiplex PCR. The table includes some 120,000 clones, around 77% detected once. Trimming stripped 5 bases from V and 4 bases from J, with 17 bases between. The germline CDR1 and CDR2 sequences are MNHEY and SVGAGI. CDR3 size: 15 residues. Nominally healthy donors provided the samples, though records likely missed some immune exposures. This chain links TRBV6-5 with TRBJ1-1, with D unresolved. The TCR was taken from a woman aged 40 to 55 in good health and CMV-seropositive. The sample taken for sequencing was PBMCs. The DNA for the CDR3 is TGTGCCAGCAGTGCCTCTACCCCCCCGGGCACTGAAGCTTTCTTT. It yields the protein CASSASTPPGTEAFF.